What follows describes a single T cell receptor (beta chain). The antigen is unknown. PCR was performed using 60 Vbeta and 13 Jbeta primers. Here immunoSEQ multiplex PCR was the method, and the copy in TCRdb shows in-frame clones only, minus some. The sample records about 210,000 clones, about 88% being singletons. The data originate from a study of cytomegalovirus exposure and HLA in healthy donors. Study-wide findings and caveats: 87-base-pair reads could not separate some V segments, including TRBV6-2 and TRBV6-3. An analysis done earlier found most TCR beta V segments productive about 90% or about 30% of the time. The availability of immune exposure information extended only to CMV serostatus.

V was trimmed by 6 bases and J by 7 bases, leaving 12 bases between them. The length of the CDR3 is 13 residues. Germline lookup yields CDR1 SEHNR and CDR2 FQNEAQ (reference sequence). This TCR came from a girl aged 2-10 years in good health and CMV-seronegative. The chain employs TRBV7-9 and TRBJ1-4; D is uncertain. Sequencing was performed on PBMCs. CDR3: CASSKTEPEKLFF. The DNA for the CDR3 is TGTGCCAGCAGTAAGACTGAACCTGAAAAACTGTTTTTT.